This TCR beta chain was observed in a study of PD-1 blockade in mismatch repair-deficient tumors. Findings and caveats of the study: After pembrolizumab, tumor-resident clones rose rapidly, then generally contracted before radiologic responses.

CDR3 size: 14 residues. The germline V gene has CDR1 SGHRS and CDR2 YFSETQ. V lost 3 bases and J lost 4, with 12 bases in between. Method: immunoSEQ multiplex PCR; TCRdb's copy keeps in-frame clones and lacks some. This table holds tens of thousands of clones, 75% to 85% found once. Notes on this clone: Its antigen is not identified.

The material was peripheral blood, obtained 12 weeks after starting pembrolizumab. The TCR was taken from an adult with mismatch repair-deficient cancer. This chain joins TRBV5-1 and TRBJ2-3, with D possibly matching TRBD2 (5 bases). CDR3 coding DNA: TGCGCCAGCAGCTCCTGGGAGCCCTCAGATACGCAGTATTTT. It yields the protein CASSSWEPSDTQYF.